This record looks at one T cell receptor (beta chain) sequence and its context. These data originate in a study of blood T cell repertoires in COVID-19. Data came from immunoSEQ multiplex PCR; TCRdb stores just in-frame clones and leaves some out. The sample includes fewer than 110,000 clones, 75% to 90% seen only once; the top ten take around 13%. J gave up 10 bases and V 1 base, and 7 bases lay outside the gene matches. This CDR3 has 15 residues. Looked up from germline, CDR1 is LGHNA and CDR2 is YSLEER. Sequencing input: peripheral blood. This sequence joins TRBV4-3 and TRBJ2-2; 9 bases are shared with TRBD2. This clonotype originated in a human donor in a cohort sampled during active COVID-19. CDR3: CASSQGSGGVQELFF. DNA for the CDR3: TGCGCCAGCAGCCAAGGTAGCGGGGGCGTCCAGGAGCTGTTTTTT.